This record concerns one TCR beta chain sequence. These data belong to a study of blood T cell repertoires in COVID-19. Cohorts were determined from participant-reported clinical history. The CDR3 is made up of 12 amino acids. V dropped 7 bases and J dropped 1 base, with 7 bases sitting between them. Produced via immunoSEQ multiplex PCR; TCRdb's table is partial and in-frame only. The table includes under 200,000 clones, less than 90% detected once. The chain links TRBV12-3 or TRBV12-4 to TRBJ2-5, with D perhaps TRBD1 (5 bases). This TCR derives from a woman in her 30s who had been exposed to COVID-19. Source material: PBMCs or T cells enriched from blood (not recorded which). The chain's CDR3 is CASNTGQETQYF. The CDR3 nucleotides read TGTGCCAGCAATACAGGCCAAGAGACCCAGTACTTC.